A selection of T cell receptor beta chains follows, all from one sample in a study of T cells in Graves' hyperthyroidism and ophthalmopathy. TCRdb reanalysed the multiplex PCR reads using MiXCR and keeps one entry per CDR3 protein. In the table there are approximately 720,000 distinct CDR3 sequences, approximately 18% of which are singletons. Sequencing was done on a sample of blood. These TCRs come from a woman aged 50 to 60 with Graves' hyperthyroidism that later progressed to Graves' ophthalmopathy. Each CDR3 is given with its conserved first and last residue. A D gene is named only where the DNA matches it firmly. The size of a clone is reported for some rows only, either as once, few or many, or as a class for expanded clones.

v_gene: TRBV12-3/TRBV12-4; abundance: -; j_gene: TRBJ1-1; d_gene: -; CDR3aa: CASSPTSDTEAFF; CDR3nt: TGTGCCAGCAGTCCCACGTCGGACACTGAAGCTTTCTTT
v_gene: TRBV2; abundance: few; j_gene: TRBJ2-2; d_gene: -; CDR3aa: CASSERGNTGELFF; CDR3nt: TGTGCCAGCAGTGAACGGGGAAACACCGGGGAGCTGTTTTTT
v_gene: TRBV7-3; abundance: many; j_gene: TRBJ2-5; d_gene: -; CDR3aa: CASSKEAGRETQYF; CDR3nt: TGTGCCAGCAGCAAAGAGGCAGGTCGAGAGACCCAGTACTTC
v_gene: TRBV15; abundance: few; j_gene: TRBJ2-1; d_gene: TRBD1; CDR3aa: CATSRMAGQGIYNEQFF; CDR3nt: TGTGCCACCAGCAGAATGGCGGGACAGGGGATCTACAATGAGCAGTTCTTC
v_gene: TRBV5-4; abundance: -; j_gene: TRBJ2-1; d_gene: TRBD2; CDR3aa: CASSFERGEYNEQFF; CDR3nt: TGTGCCAGCAGCTTCGAGCGGGGGGAATACAATGAGCAGTTCTTC
v_gene: TRBV4-2; abundance: -; j_gene: TRBJ1-2; d_gene: -; CDR3aa: CASSQVGGDYGYTF; CDR3nt: TGTGCCAGCAGCCAAGTGGGGGGGGACTATGGCTACACCTTC
v_gene: TRBV7-8; abundance: many; j_gene: TRBJ2-7; d_gene: -; CDR3aa: CASSLGDGPYEQYF; CDR3nt: TGTGCCAGCAGCTTAGGGGACGGACCCTACGAGCAGTACTTC
v_gene: TRBV30; abundance: many; j_gene: TRBJ2-5; d_gene: -; CDR3aa: CALRGRAQETQYF; CDR3nt: TGTGCCTTACGAGGCAGGGCCCAAGAGACCCAGTACTTC
v_gene: TRBV18; abundance: -; j_gene: TRBJ1-5; d_gene: -; CDR3aa: CASSPGENVNQPQHF; CDR3nt: TGTGCCAGCTCACCCGGGGAAAACGTCAATCAGCCCCAGCATTTT
v_gene: TRBV27; abundance: few; j_gene: TRBJ2-3; d_gene: -; CDR3aa: CASSRDLAGSDTQYF; CDR3nt: TGTGCCAGCAGCCGGGACTTAGCTGGCTCAGATACGCAGTATTTT
v_gene: TRBV12-3/TRBV12-4; abundance: many; j_gene: TRBJ1-2; d_gene: -; CDR3aa: CASSQEFYGYTF; CDR3nt: TGTGCCAGCAGTCAGGAGTTCTATGGCTACACCTTC